The clone carrying this TCR beta chain was recorded many times. Its matching antigen is unknown. This sample was included in a study of CD8 T cells in ankylosing spondylitis. V shed 3 bases and J shed 0 bases, with 9 bases lying between them. This CDR3 contains 15 residues. Germline V gene data show CDR1 as DFQATT and CDR2 as SNEGSKA (reference sequence). Study-wide findings and caveats: Peripheral blood samples showed relatively rare disease-linked clones, and these clones were CD8+. Disease-linked clones reportedly concentrated significantly in matched ankylosing spondylitis synovial fluid. About 8 highly homologous variants made up a TCR beta motif that seemed to typify ankylosing spondylitis blood.

Via MiXCR, TCRdb re-called the 5' RACE reads, giving one row per CDR3 protein. The table records about 250,000 distinct CDR3 sequences, roughly a tenth of them present only once. The sequenced sample consisted of blood, either unsorted or a sorted T cell fraction (not recorded which). The source of this sequence is a male donor with ankylosing spondylitis or in good health (not recorded which). This sequence joins TRBV20-1 and TRBJ2-6; D remains ambiguous. CDR3 protein: CSASGPGSGANVLTF. As DNA, the CDR3 is TGCAGTGCTAGCGGCCCGGGCTCTGGGGCCAACGTCCTGACTTTC.